This TCR beta chain stems from a study of cytomegalovirus exposure and HLA in healthy donors. The CDR3 sequence is 15 residues long. The germline gives CDR1 SQVTM, CDR2 ANQGSEA. J gave up 5 bases and V 3 bases, and 9 bases lay outside the gene matches. The PCR used 60 Vbeta and 13 Jbeta primers. Generated by immunoSEQ multiplex PCR, the TCRdb table keeps only in-frame clones and is missing some. Among 150,000 or so clones listed, under 80% were seen once. This TCR was sampled from a man aged 18 to 29 in good health and CMV-seropositive. The specimen was PBMCs. The chain links TRBV29-1 to TRBJ2-2, with 7 bases identical to TRBD1. CDR3 region: CSVDPPGTVTGELFF. The CDR3 nucleotides are TGCAGCGTTGATCCTCCCGGGACAGTTACCGGGGAGCTGTTTTTT.